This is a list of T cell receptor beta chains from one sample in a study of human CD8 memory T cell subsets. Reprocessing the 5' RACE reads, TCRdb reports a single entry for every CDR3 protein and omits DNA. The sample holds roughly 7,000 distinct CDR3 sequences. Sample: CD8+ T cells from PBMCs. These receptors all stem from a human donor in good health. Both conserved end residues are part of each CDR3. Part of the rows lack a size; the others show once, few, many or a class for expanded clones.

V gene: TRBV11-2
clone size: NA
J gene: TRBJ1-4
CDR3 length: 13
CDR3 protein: CASTSVTNEKLFF

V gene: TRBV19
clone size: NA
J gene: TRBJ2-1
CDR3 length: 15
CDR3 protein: CASSNPNRAHNEQFF

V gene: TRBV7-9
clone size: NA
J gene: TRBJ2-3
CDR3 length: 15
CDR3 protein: CASPPAGGPYDTQYF

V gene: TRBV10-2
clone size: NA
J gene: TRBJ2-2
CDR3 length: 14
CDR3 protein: CATGTSGKTGELFF

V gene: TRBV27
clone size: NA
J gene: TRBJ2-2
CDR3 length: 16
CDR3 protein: CASSPTSGVNTGELFF

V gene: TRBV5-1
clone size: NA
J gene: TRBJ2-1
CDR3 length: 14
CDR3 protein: CASSLTGTYNEQFF

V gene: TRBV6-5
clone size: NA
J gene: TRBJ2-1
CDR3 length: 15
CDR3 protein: CASSYSGNVYNEQFF

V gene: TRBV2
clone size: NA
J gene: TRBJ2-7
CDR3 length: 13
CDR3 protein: CASSPLWGGEQYF

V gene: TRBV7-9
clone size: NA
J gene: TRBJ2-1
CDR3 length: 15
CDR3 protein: CASSPSGSSYNEQFF

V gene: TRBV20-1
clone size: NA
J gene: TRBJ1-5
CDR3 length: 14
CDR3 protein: CSADDRHSNQPQHF

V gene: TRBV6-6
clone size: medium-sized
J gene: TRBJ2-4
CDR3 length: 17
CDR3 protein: CASSLRYRGAAKNIQYF

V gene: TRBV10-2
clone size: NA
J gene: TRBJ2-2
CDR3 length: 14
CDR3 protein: CASSEASNTGELFF

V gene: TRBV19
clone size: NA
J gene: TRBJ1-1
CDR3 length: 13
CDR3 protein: CASSPRGNTEAFF

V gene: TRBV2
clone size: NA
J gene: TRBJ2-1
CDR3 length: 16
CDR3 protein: CASSSFSGPPNNEQFF

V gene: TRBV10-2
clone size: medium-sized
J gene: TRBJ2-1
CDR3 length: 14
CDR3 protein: CASSVSGDYNEQFF

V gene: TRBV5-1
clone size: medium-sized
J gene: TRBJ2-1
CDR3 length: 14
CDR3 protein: CASSLVGLYNEQFF

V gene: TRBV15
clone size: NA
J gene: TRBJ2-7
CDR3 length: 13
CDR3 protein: CATSRAVSNEQYF

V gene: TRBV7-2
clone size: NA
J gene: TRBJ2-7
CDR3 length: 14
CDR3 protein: CASSYRDRFYEQYF

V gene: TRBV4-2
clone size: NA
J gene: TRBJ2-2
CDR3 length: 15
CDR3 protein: CASSPVTGNTGELFF

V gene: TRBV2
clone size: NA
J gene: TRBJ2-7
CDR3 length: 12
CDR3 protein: CASSDLSYEQYF

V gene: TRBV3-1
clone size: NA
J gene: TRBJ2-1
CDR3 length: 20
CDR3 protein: CASSQKIGGRGGGSYNEQFF

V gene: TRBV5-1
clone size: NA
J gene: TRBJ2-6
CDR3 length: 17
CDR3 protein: CASSQGQGSSGANVLTF